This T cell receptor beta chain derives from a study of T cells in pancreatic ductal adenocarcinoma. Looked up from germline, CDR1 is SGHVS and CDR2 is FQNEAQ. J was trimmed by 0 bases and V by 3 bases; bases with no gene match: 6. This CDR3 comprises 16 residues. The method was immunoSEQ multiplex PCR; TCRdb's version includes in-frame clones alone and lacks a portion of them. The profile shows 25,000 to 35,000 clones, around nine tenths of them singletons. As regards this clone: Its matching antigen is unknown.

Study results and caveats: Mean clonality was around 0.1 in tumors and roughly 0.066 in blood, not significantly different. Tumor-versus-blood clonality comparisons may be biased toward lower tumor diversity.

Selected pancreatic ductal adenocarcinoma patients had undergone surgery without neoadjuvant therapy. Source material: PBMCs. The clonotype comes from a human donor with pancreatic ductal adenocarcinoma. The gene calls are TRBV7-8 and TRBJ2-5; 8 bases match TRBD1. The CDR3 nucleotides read TGTGCCAGCAGCTTTGTGCAGGGGGCGTACCAAGAGACCCAGTACTTC. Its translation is CASSFVQGAYQETQYF.